Described below is a single T cell receptor beta chain sequence and its context. Sequencing was performed with immunoSEQ multiplex PCR; in TCRdb, only in-frame clones are kept and a portion is missing. The sample has hundreds of thousands of clones, 85% to 90% seen once; the top ten hold roughly 1.1%. These data belong to a study of blood T cell repertoires in COVID-19. Sequenced sample: PBMCs or T cells enriched from blood (not recorded which). The receptor's source is a man aged 30-40 years who had recovered from COVID-19.

DNA for the CDR3: TGTGCCAGCAGCTCCTCCCCAGTAGCTATGAACACTGAAGCTTTCTTT. This codes for CASSSSPVAMNTEAFF. The chain carries TRBV7-8 and TRBJ1-1; no definite D call. This CDR3 comprises 16 residues. V was pared by 4 bases and J by 0 bases, with 15 bases between. CDR1 is SGHVS and CDR2 is FQNEAQ in the germline V gene.